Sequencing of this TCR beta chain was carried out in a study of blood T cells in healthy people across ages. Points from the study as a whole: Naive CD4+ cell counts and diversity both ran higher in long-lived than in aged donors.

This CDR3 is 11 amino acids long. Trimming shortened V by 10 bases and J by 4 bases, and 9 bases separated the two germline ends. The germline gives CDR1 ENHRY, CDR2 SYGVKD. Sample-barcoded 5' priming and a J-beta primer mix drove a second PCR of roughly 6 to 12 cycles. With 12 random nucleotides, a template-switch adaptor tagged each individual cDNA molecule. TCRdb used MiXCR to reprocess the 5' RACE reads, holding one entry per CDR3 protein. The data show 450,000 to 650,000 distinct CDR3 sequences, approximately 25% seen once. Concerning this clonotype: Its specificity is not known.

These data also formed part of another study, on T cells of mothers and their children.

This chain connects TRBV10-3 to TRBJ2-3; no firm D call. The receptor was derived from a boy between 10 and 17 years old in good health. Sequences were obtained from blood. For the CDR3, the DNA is TGTGCCACGAGCGACCCAGATACGCAGTATTTT. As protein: CATSDPDTQYF.